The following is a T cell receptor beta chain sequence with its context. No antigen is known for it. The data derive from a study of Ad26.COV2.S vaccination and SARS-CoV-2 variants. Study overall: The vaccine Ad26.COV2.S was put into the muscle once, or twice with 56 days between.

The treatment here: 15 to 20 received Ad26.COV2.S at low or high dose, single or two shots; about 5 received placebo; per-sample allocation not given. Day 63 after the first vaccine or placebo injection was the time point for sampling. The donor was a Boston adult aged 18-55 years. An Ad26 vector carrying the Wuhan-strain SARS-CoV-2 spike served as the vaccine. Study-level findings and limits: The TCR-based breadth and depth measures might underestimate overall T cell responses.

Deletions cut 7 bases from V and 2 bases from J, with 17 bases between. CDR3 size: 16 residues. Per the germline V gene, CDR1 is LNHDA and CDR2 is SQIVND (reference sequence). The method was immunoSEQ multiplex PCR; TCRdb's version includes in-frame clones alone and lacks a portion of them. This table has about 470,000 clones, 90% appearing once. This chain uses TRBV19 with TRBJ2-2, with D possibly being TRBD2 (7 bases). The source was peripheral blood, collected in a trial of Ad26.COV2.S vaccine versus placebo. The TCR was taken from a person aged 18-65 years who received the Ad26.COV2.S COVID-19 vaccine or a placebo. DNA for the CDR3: TGTGCCAGTACTTATAGTGGGGGGGCTAACACCGGGGAGCTGTTTTTT. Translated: CASTYSGGANTGELFF.